Listed below are T cell receptor beta chains from one sample, sequenced in a study of Ad26.COV2.S vaccination and SARS-CoV-2 variants. The assay was immunoSEQ multiplex PCR, and TCRdb's table has in-frame clones only and misses some. The sample includes 300,000 to 450,000 clones, 92% of them seen just once. Material: peripheral blood, obtained after recovery from COVID-19. The source of these receptors is a human donor who had recovered from COVID-19. The CDR3 runs from the conserved cysteine through the conserved F or W. Each record gives: J gene, D gene, V gene, clone size, CDR3 DNA, CDR3 protein. The D gene is left open where the match is weak. Clone size is shown for a subset of rows, as once, few, many or a class of expanded clone.

J: TRBJ2-6; D: TRBD2; V: TRBV5-1; size: NA; DNA: TGCGCCAGCAGCACGACTAGCGGGGTCATGCTCTCTGGGGCCAACGTCCTGACTTTC; CDR3: CASSTTSGVMLSGANVLTF
J: TRBJ1-2; D: NA; V: TRBV19; size: NA; DNA: TGTGCCAGTAGTCAGGGAGAGGCGCCGGGCTATGGCTACACCTTC; CDR3: CASSQGEAPGYGYTF
J: TRBJ1-3; D: NA; V: TRBV7-8; size: NA; DNA: TGTGCCAGCAGCCCCGCCGGGGGGAAGCCGAGGCGAAACACCATATATTTT; CDR3: CASSPAGGKPRRNTIYF
J: TRBJ1-3; D: NA; V: TRBV3-1/TRBV3-2; size: few; DNA: TGTGCCAGCAGCCAAGATGTCGACAGCGACTACTCTGGAAACACCATATATTTT; CDR3: CASSQDVDSDYSGNTIYF
J: TRBJ2-3; D: NA; V: TRBV5-1; size: NA; DNA: TGCGCCAGCAGCCCTGGAGGGGATACGCAGTATTTT; CDR3: CASSPGGDTQYF
J: TRBJ1-1; D: TRBD1; V: TRBV6-5; size: NA; DNA: TGTGCCAGCAGCTACAGGAGGGGGCCGATGAACACTGAAGCTTTCTTT; CDR3: CASSYRRGPMNTEAFF
J: TRBJ2-3; D: NA; V: TRBV7-2; size: NA; DNA: TGTGCCAGCAGCAGTGACATCTACACAGATACGCAGTATTTT; CDR3: CASSSDIYTDTQYF
J: TRBJ2-7; D: TRBD1; V: TRBV19; size: NA; DNA: TGTGCCAGTAGACACCAAGGGACAGGGGGCTACGAGCAGTACTTC; CDR3: CASRHQGTGGYEQYF
J: TRBJ2-7; D: NA; V: TRBV2; size: NA; DNA: TGTGCCAGCAGTGACCCTGGGTCTAGGTACGAGCAGTACTTC; CDR3: CASSDPGSRYEQYF
J: TRBJ2-1; D: TRBD2; V: TRBV5-1; size: NA; DNA: TGCGCCAGCAGCGCGTCTAGCGGGGGGGCCGTAGAGCAGTTCTTC; CDR3: CASSASSGGAVEQFF
J: TRBJ2-3; D: TRBD1; V: TRBV3-1/TRBV3-2; size: NA; DNA: TGTGCCAGCAGCCCGACGGGGACAGGGAAGAGCACAGATACGCAGTATTTT; CDR3: CASSPTGTGKSTDTQYF
J: TRBJ2-1; D: TRBD2; V: TRBV6-5; size: NA; DNA: TGTGCCAGCATTCGACTAGCGGGGGGCAATGAGCAGTTCTTC; CDR3: CASIRLAGGNEQFF
J: TRBJ2-2; D: NA; V: TRBV3-1/TRBV3-2; size: NA; DNA: TGTGCCAGCAGCCAGGGGCACGGGAAGCTGTTTTTT; CDR3: CASSQGHGKLFF
J: TRBJ2-3; D: NA; V: TRBV7-9; size: NA; DNA: TGTGCCAGCACCCCCTTGTCCCCGTTCGGCACAGATACGCAGTATTTT; CDR3: CASTPLSPFGTDTQYF
J: TRBJ1-3; D: NA; V: TRBV5-6; size: NA; DNA: TGTGCCAGCAGCTTGGGGGGCGGGGCCTACGCTGGAAACACCATATATTTT; CDR3: CASSLGGGAYAGNTIYF
J: TRBJ2-7; D: NA; V: TRBV3-1/TRBV3-2; size: NA; DNA: TGTGCCAGCAGAGGGGGACTCTACGAGCAGTACTTC; CDR3: CASRGGLYEQYF
J: TRBJ1-2; D: TRBD1; V: TRBV5-6; size: NA; DNA: TGTGCCAGCATCCTACAGGGGGTCAGCTATGGCTACACCTTC; CDR3: CASILQGVSYGYTF
J: TRBJ1-5; D: NA; V: TRBV12-3/TRBV12-4; size: NA; DNA: TGTGCCAGCAGTCCGGTGGGCAATCAGCCCCAGCATTTT; CDR3: CASSPVGNQPQHF
J: TRBJ2-1; D: TRBD2; V: TRBV7-8; size: NA; DNA: TGTGCCAGCAGAGGACTAGCGGGTAATTCCTACAATGAGCAGTTCTTC; CDR3: CASRGLAGNSYNEQFF
J: TRBJ1-1; D: NA; V: TRBV19; size: NA; DNA: TGTGCCAGTAGTACCCACAGGAGGAACACTGAAGCTTTCTTT; CDR3: CASSTHRRNTEAFF
J: TRBJ2-5; D: NA; V: TRBV6-5; size: NA; DNA: TGTGCCAGCAGTTACTCCCTTGGGCAAGCAGAGACCCAGTACTTC; CDR3: CASSYSLGQAETQYF
J: TRBJ2-1; D: NA; V: TRBV18; size: NA; DNA: TGTGCCAGCTCACCAGCCAATGAGCAGTTCTTC; CDR3: CASSPANEQFF
J: TRBJ1-1; D: TRBD1; V: TRBV18; size: NA; DNA: TGTGCCAGCTCACCTCAAGGAGGGGGCAGTGAAGCTTTCTTT; CDR3: CASSPQGGGSEAFF
J: TRBJ2-7; D: NA; V: TRBV4-1; size: NA; DNA: TGCGCCAGCAGCCATTCAAGGGTCAGGGCCATATCCCCAGGATACGAGCAGTACTTC; CDR3: CASSHSRVRAISPGYEQYF
J: TRBJ1-1; D: TRBD1; V: TRBV5-1; size: few; DNA: TGCGCCAGCACCTCACTCGGGACAGGTCTTATGAACACTGAAGCTTTCTTT; CDR3: CASTSLGTGLMNTEAFF
J: TRBJ2-6; D: TRBD1; V: TRBV19; size: NA; DNA: TGTGCCAGTAGTATGGACAGGGGGCCTCCTGGGGCCAACGTCCTGACTTTC; CDR3: CASSMDRGPPGANVLTF
J: TRBJ1-1; D: NA; V: TRBV6-5; size: NA; DNA: TGTGCCAGCGAGGGTGGGTTATCGGGCGGTGAAGCTTTCTTT; CDR3: CASEGGLSGGEAFF
J: TRBJ1-6; D: NA; V: TRBV19; size: once; DNA: TGTGCCAGTAGTTTCGCTTCTAATTCACCCCTCCACTTT; CDR3: CASSFASNSPLHF
J: TRBJ1-6; D: NA; V: TRBV7-9; size: NA; DNA: TGTGCCAGCAGCCCCGACGGGAAATCACCCCTCCACTTT; CDR3: CASSPDGKSPLHF
J: TRBJ2-7; D: NA; V: TRBV6-6; size: NA; DNA: TGTGCCAGCAGTCCACAGGGAAGCTCCTACGAGCAGTACTTC; CDR3: CASSPQGSSYEQYF
J: TRBJ1-2; D: NA; V: TRBV20-1; size: NA; DNA: TGCAGTGCTAGTTTCGGGGGGTTAGGCTATGGCTACACCTTC; CDR3: CSASFGGLGYGYTF
J: TRBJ2-3; D: NA; V: TRBV18; size: NA; DNA: TGTGCCAGCTCACCACCTTCGGCGGATACGCAGTATTTT; CDR3: CASSPPSADTQYF
J: TRBJ1-1; D: NA; V: TRBV14; size: NA; DNA: TGTGCCAGCAGCCACTTGACAGGGAACACTGAAGCTTTCTTT; CDR3: CASSHLTGNTEAFF
J: TRBJ1-1; D: NA; V: TRBV5-6; size: NA; DNA: TGTGCCAGCAGCTTGAATTGGGTTACTGAAGCTTTCTTT; CDR3: CASSLNWVTEAFF
J: TRBJ1-2; D: TRBD1; V: TRBV19; size: NA; DNA: TGTGCCAGTAGTTATACGACAGGGTCGAACTATGGCTACACCTTC; CDR3: CASSYTTGSNYGYTF
J: TRBJ2-2; D: NA; V: TRBV5-5; size: NA; DNA: TGTGCCAGCAGCACCCAGACAGCGAACACCGGGGAGCTGTTTTTT; CDR3: CASSTQTANTGELFF
J: TRBJ1-1; D: NA; V: TRBV11-2; size: NA; DNA: TGTGCCAGCAGCTTAGTTTTGGGCGGCAACACTGAAGCTTTCTTT; CDR3: CASSLVLGGNTEAFF
J: TRBJ2-2; D: TRBD1; V: TRBV7-9; size: NA; DNA: TGTGCCAGCAGCAAAACAGGGGCGAACACCGGGGAGCTGTTTTTT; CDR3: CASSKTGANTGELFF
J: TRBJ1-3; D: NA; V: TRBV9; size: NA; DNA: TGTGCCAGCAGTGTGGGGGGCCAGTCTGGAAACACCATATATTTT; CDR3: CASSVGGQSGNTIYF
J: TRBJ2-1; D: TRBD2; V: TRBV9; size: NA; DNA: TGTGCCAGCAGCGACAGCGGGGGGGCCGTTGAGCAGTTCTTC; CDR3: CASSDSGGAVEQFF
J: TRBJ1-6; D: NA; V: TRBV6-5; size: NA; DNA: TGTGCCAGCAGCATGACCCCAGGGAATTCACCCCTCCACTTT; CDR3: CASSMTPGNSPLHF
J: TRBJ1-2; D: TRBD1; V: TRBV10-2; size: NA; DNA: TGCGCCAGCAGTGAACAGGGGTCCTATGGCTACACCTTC; CDR3: CASSEQGSYGYTF
J: TRBJ1-1; D: NA; V: TRBV6-5; size: NA; DNA: TGTGCCAGCAGTTCGGGGTCGAACACTGAAGCTTTCTTT; CDR3: CASSSGSNTEAFF
J: TRBJ2-2; D: NA; V: TRBV9; size: NA; DNA: TGTGCCAGCAGCGTAGAGGAATCGGGCGGAAACACCGGGGAGCTGTTTTTT; CDR3: CASSVEESGGNTGELFF
J: TRBJ2-6; D: NA; V: TRBV27; size: NA; DNA: TGTGCCAGCAGTTCGCTCTCTGGGGCCAACGTCCTGACTTTC; CDR3: CASSSLSGANVLTF
J: TRBJ1-2; D: NA; V: TRBV29-1; size: NA; DNA: TGCAGCGTTGCCCATGGGGGATTGATGGGCTACACCTTC; CDR3: CSVAHGGLMGYTF
J: TRBJ2-3; D: NA; V: TRBV11-2; size: NA; DNA: TGTGCCAACAGCCTAATAGGGACAGATACGCAGTATTTT; CDR3: CANSLIGTDTQYF
J: TRBJ2-7; D: NA; V: TRBV2; size: few; DNA: TGTGCCAGCAGTGTCTCCCTGAGGGGCGAGCAGTACTTC; CDR3: CASSVSLRGEQYF
J: TRBJ2-1; D: TRBD2; V: TRBV10-3; size: NA; DNA: TGTGCCATCAGTGGGACTAGCGGGGGGCCCAATGAGCAGTTCTTC; CDR3: CAISGTSGGPNEQFF
J: TRBJ1-2; D: NA; V: TRBV2; size: NA; DNA: TGTGCCAGCAGTGAGGGTAGGCGTATCGTACAGAGGCTCTATGGCTACACCTTC; CDR3: CASSEGRRIVQRLYGYTF
J: TRBJ2-3; D: TRBD2; V: TRBV19; size: once; DNA: TGTGCCAGTAGTAAGTGGAGCGGGGGGGCCCCTGGCACAGATACGCAGTATTTT; CDR3: CASSKWSGGAPGTDTQYF
J: TRBJ1-1; D: NA; V: TRBV5-6; size: NA; DNA: TGTGCCAGCAGCTTCCGGGGGGATGCTGAAGCTTTCTTT; CDR3: CASSFRGDAEAFF
J: TRBJ2-3; D: NA; V: TRBV6-5; size: NA; DNA: TGTGCCAGCAGTTATTTAAGTGGGGGGTCAGATACGCAGTATTTT; CDR3: CASSYLSGGSDTQYF
J: TRBJ2-3; D: NA; V: TRBV6-6; size: NA; DNA: TGTGCCAGCAGCCTAGCGACTCCTCCGCAGTATTTT; CDR3: CASSLATPPQYF